The 23 T cell receptor beta chains presented below share a single source sample, sequenced in a study of blood T cell repertoires in COVID-19. Produced via immunoSEQ multiplex PCR; TCRdb's table is partial and in-frame only. This sample has a few hundred thousand clones; over 75% occur once, and the top ten carry more than 0.8%. The sequencing sample was made of PBMCs or T cells enriched from blood (not recorded which). These receptors originate from a woman in her thirties who had recovered from COVID-19.

V is TRBV28 and J is TRBJ2-5, with D maybe TRBD2 (6 bases). Germline V gene sequence: CDR1 MDHEN, CDR2 SYDVKM. The CDR3 spans 16 residues. V gave up 3 bases and J gave up 4 bases, with 18 bases separating them. As DNA, the CDR3 is TGTGCCAGCAGTTTTAGAGGGGTTAGGGGAGGAGAGACCCAGTACTTC. Protein product: CASSFRGVRGGETQYF.

This clone was observed a handful of times. The chain has TRBV28 and TRBJ1-1; 7 bases fit TRBD1. From germline, CDR1 is MDHEN and CDR2 SYDVKM. After removal of 7 bases from V and 5 bases from J, the junction contained 4 bases not matched to a gene. The length of the CDR3 is 12 residues. Here the CDR3 reads CASTSRGTEAFF. Written as DNA, the CDR3 is TGTGCCAGCACGAGCAGGGGGACTGAAGCTTTCTTT.

The chain has TRBV27 and TRBJ1-6; weak D call: TRBD1 (5 bases). The germline V gene has CDR1 MNHEY and CDR2 SMNVEV (reference sequence). With 6 bases removed from V and 10 bases from J, the gap between germline ends came to 19 bases. The CDR3 contains 15 residues. CDR3 protein: CASSPRGGEVSPLHF. The CDR3, as DNA: TGTGCCAGCAGCCCGCGGGGGGGAGAGGTATCACCCCTCCACTTT.

V usage is TRBV18 and J usage is TRBJ1-4; 9 bases agree with TRBD1. CDR1 and CDR2 from the germline V gene are KGHSH and LQKENI. This CDR3 has 13 residues. V trimming: 6 bases; J trimming: 10 bases; junction bases outside the gene matches: 6. Here the CDR3 DNA reads TGTGCCAGCTCGCCGGGACAGGGAGGAAAACTGTTTTTT. Translating it yields CASSPGQGGKLFF.

The rearrangement uses TRBV24-1 and TRBJ2-5, with 8 nucleotides matching TRBD1. This CDR3 is built from 14 residues. Germline V gives CDR1 KGHDR, CDR2 SFDVKD. The V gene end was trimmed by 4 bases and the J gene end by 5 bases; junction bases not matched to a gene: 5. In DNA form, the CDR3 reads TGTGCCACCAGTGACCCAGGGGGCCGGGAGACCCAGTACTTC. It codes for CATSDPGGRETQYF.

The rearrangement links TRBV10-1 to TRBJ2-1, with 10 nucleotides matching TRBD1. The CDR3 is 15 amino acids. The germline gives CDR1 WNHNN, CDR2 SYGVQD (reference sequence). Trimming cost V 2 bases and J 7 bases; bases outside gene matches: 5. CDR3 bases: TGCGCCAGCAGTGAGGGGACAGGGGCTGGGAATGAGCAGTTCTTC. This translates into CASSEGTGAGNEQFF.

CDR3 amino acids: CASSPRAGVNTGELFF. DNA for the CDR3: TGTGCCAGCAGCCCGAGGGCAGGGGTCAACACCGGGGAGCTGTTTTTT. The chain links TRBV14 to TRBJ2-2; weak D call: TRBD1 (6 bases). V lost 4 bases to trimming and J lost 2 bases, with 14 bases between them. Germline CDR1 SGHDN, CDR2 FVKESK. CDR3 size: 16 residues. The full variable domain, in which reference TRBV14 and TRBJ2-2 provide the parts outside the CDR3, is EAGVTQFPSHSVIEKGQTVTLRCDPISGHDNLYWYRRVMGKEIKFLLHFVKESKQDESGMPNNRFLAERTGGTYSTLKVQPAELEDSGVYFCASSPRAGVNTGELFFGEGSRLTVL.

The chain recombines TRBV28 with TRBJ1-5; 10 nucleotides agree with TRBD1. CDR1 and CDR2 (germline): MDHEN, SYDVKM. CDR3 length equals 16 residues. V lost 4 bases and J lost 6; bases outside the gene matches: 9. The CDR3 bases are TGTGCCAGCAGTTCCCCGACAGGGGGCCAAGGTCAGCCCCAGCATTTT. This encodes CASSSPTGGQGQPQHF.

The chain has TRBV12-3 or TRBV12-4 and TRBJ1-1; no firm D call. V dropped 6 bases and J dropped 4 bases, with 12 bases sitting between them. The CDR3 has 13 residues. The CDR3 DNA reads as TGTGCCAGCAGCCCTTCGGACTTCACTGAAGCTTTCTTT. Translating gives CASSPSDFTEAFF.

The rearrangement joins TRBV25-1 to TRBJ1-2; no firm D call. Germline V gene sequence: CDR1 MGHDK, CDR2 SYGVNS. Trimming pared 5 bases from V and 5 bases from J, leaving 18 bases between. This CDR3 region has 15 residues. The CDR3 here is CASSPSGVARYGYTF. The DNA for the CDR3 is TGTGCCAGCAGTCCCAGCGGGGTAGCTAGATATGGCTACACCTTC.

The rearrangement uses TRBV15 and TRBJ1-5; D possibly corresponds to TRBD1 (6 bases). CDR1 is LNHNV and CDR2 is YYDKDF in the germline V gene (reference sequence). CDR3 length: 19 residues. V lost 3 bases and J lost 9, with 30 bases in between. CDR3 sequence reads: CATSSQPPGLQGGWPPQHF. CDR3 nucleotide sequence: TGTGCCACCAGCAGCCAACCTCCGGGGCTACAGGGAGGGTGGCCGCCCCAGCATTTT.

This chain connects TRBV7-7 to TRBJ2-1; no clear D. Germline lookup yields CDR1 SSHAT and CDR2 FNYEAQ (reference sequence). The CDR3 contains 14 residues. Trimming removed 4 bases from V and 8 bases from J, with 15 bases in between. As DNA, the CDR3 is TGTGCCAGCAGCTCCCTATCGGAGTCACATGAGCAGTTCTTC. Its protein is CASSSLSESHEQFF.

This clone was observed a single time. The J gene is TRBJ2-3, the V gene TRBV4-3; 8 bases match TRBD1. Germline assignment: CDR1 LGHNA and CDR2 YSLEER. The CDR3 length is 16 residues. Germline trimming cut 3 bases from V and 3 bases from J; bases unmatched to any gene: 8. DNA of the CDR3: TGCGCCAGCAGCCACGCCCGGACAGGGACGACAGATACGCAGTATTTT. Its protein is CASSHARTGTTDTQYF.

The J gene is TRBJ2-7, the V gene TRBV2; 9 bases are a match to TRBD1. The CDR3 length is 16 residues. The germline gives CDR1 SNHLY, CDR2 FYNNEI. The ends lost 5 bases at V and 3 bases at J; junction bases unmatched: 11. The CDR3 sequence: CASSPPDRGNSYEQYF. The CDR3 region has the DNA TGTGCCAGCAGTCCACCTGACAGGGGGAACAGCTACGAGCAGTACTTC.

The rearrangement links TRBV12-3 or TRBV12-4 to TRBJ1-5; perhaps TRBD1 as D (5 bases). V was shortened by 4 bases and J by 5 bases, with 9 bases between the two germline ends. There are 13 residues in the CDR3. The CDR3 reads CASSSEQDQPQHF. CDR3 sequence (DNA): TGTGCCAGCAGTTCGGAACAGGATCAGCCCCAGCATTTT.

The chain is built from TRBV5-6 and TRBJ2-3, with 9 bases matching TRBD1. Germline V gene lookup returns CDR1 SGHDT and CDR2 YYEEEE. V lost 4 bases, J lost 6 bases, and 9 bases stayed unmatched. The CDR3 runs 15 residues. The CDR3 spells CASSPGQGVVDTQYF. The CDR3, as DNA: TGTGCCAGCAGCCCGGGACAGGGAGTGGTGGATACGCAGTATTTT.

The chain has TRBV18 and TRBJ1-1; 8 bases are a match to TRBD1. This CDR3 has 12 residues. Germline V CDR1 and CDR2: KGHSH, LQKENI. Trimming took 1 base from V and 10 from J; bases not matched to a gene: 2. The CDR3: CASSPQGQAAFF. The DNA of the CDR3 is TGTGCCAGCTCACCACAGGGACAGGCAGCTTTCTTT.

A single count supports this clone. The V gene is TRBV6-5, the J gene TRBJ1-5; no clear D gene. CDR1 and CDR2 from the germline V gene are MNHEY and SVGAGI. V was cut by 6 bases and J by 6 bases, with 12 bases left in between. This CDR3 spans 13 amino acids. The CDR3 nucleotides read TGTGCCAGCAGAGCGGTTCAAGGTCAGCCCCAGCATTTT. This sequence encodes CASRAVQGQPQHF.

The gene calls are TRBV28 and TRBJ1-4; maybe TRBD1 (6 bases). V lost 3 bases and J lost 4, with 18 bases in between. Looked up from germline, CDR1 is MDHEN and CDR2 is SYDVKM. CDR3 length: 17 amino acids. CDR3 loop: CASSFEKGDTYNEKLFF. The CDR3 DNA sequence: TGTGCCAGCAGTTTCGAAAAAGGGGACACCTATAATGAAAAACTGTTTTTT.

In regard to this clone: Other DNA sequences in the same sample also yield this CDR3. The V and J genes are TRBV15 and TRBJ1-4; D possibly corresponds to TRBD1 (6 bases). Trimming removed 1 base from V and 5 bases from J, with 8 bases in between. Looked up from germline, CDR1 is LNHNV and CDR2 is YYDKDF (reference sequence). CDR3 length equals 14 residues. The CDR3 region is CATSRGQGNEKLFF. The CDR3, as DNA: TGTGCCACCAGCAGAGGCCAGGGGAATGAAAAACTGTTTTTT.

The V gene is TRBV10-3, the J gene TRBJ2-1; 10 nucleotides align to TRBD1. Trimming removed 0 bases from V and 4 bases from J; junction bases left unmatched: 9. This CDR3 is built from 18 residues. CDR1 is ENHRY, CDR2 SYGVKD, per germline. This chain's CDR3 is CAISESTRDRGRYNEQFF. In DNA, the CDR3 is TGTGCCATCAGTGAGTCGACTCGAGACAGGGGGCGATACAATGAGCAGTTCTTC.

The J gene is TRBJ1-2, the V gene TRBV6-1, with 12 bases fitting TRBD1. The CDR3 is made up of 16 amino acids. V was clipped by 4 bases and J by 4 bases; unmatched bases: 7. Per germline, CDR1 MNHNS and CDR2 SASEGT. This CDR3 reads CASSAGTGGGSYGYTF. The CDR3 nucleotides are TGTGCCAGCAGTGCCGGGACAGGGGGCGGTAGCTATGGCTACACCTTC.

The chain is built from TRBV10-3 and TRBJ2-5; D might be TRBD1 (5 bases). CDR3 length equals 15 residues. Germline CDR1 reads ENHRY; CDR2 reads SYGVKD. V lost 0 bases and J 5 bases, leaving 13 bases between the germline ends. CDR3 protein: CAISESTTDGETQYF. Here the CDR3 DNA reads TGTGCCATCAGTGAGTCAACGACAGACGGTGAGACCCAGTACTTC.